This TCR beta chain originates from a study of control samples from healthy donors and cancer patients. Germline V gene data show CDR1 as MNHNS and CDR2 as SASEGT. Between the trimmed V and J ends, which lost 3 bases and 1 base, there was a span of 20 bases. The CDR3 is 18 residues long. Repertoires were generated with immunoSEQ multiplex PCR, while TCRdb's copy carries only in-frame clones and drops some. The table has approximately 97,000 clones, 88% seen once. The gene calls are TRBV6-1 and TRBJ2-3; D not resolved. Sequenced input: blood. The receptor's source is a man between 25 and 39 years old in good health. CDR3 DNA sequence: TGTGCCAGCAGTGAGTACCAGTCATCCCCCAAAGGCACAGATACGCAGTATTTT. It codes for CASSEYQSSPKGTDTQYF.